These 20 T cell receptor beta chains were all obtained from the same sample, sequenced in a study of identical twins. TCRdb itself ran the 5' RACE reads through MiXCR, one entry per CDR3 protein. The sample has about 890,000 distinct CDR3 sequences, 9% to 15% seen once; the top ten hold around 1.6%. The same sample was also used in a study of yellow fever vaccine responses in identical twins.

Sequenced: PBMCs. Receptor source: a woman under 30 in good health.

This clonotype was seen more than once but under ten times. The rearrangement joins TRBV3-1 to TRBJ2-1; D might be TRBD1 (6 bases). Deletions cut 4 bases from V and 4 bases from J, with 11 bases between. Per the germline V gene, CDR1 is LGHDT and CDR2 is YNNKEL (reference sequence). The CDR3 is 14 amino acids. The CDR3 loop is CASSLRDIYNEQFF. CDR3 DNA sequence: TGTGCCAGCAGCCTCCGGGACATTTACAATGAGCAGTTCTTC.

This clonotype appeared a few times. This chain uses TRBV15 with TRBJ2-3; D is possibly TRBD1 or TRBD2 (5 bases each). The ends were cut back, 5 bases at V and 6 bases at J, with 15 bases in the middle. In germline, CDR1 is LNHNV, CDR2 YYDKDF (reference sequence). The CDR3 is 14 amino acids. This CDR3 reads CATSYSRESDTQYF. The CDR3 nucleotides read TGTGCCACCAGCTATTCCAGGGAGTCCGATACGCAGTATTTT.

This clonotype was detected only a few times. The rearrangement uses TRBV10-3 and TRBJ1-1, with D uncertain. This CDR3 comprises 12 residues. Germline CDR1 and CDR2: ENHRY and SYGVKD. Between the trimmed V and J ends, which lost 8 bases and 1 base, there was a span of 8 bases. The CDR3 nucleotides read TGTGCCATCCGCCAGGCGAACACTGAAGCTTTCTTT. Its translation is CAIRQANTEAFF.

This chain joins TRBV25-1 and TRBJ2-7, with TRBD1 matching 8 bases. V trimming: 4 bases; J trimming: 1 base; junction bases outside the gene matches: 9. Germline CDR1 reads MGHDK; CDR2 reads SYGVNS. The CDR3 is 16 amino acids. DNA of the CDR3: TGTGCCAGCAGTGCCGAGACAGGGGCCTATTCCTACGAGCAGTACTTC. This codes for CASSAETGAYSYEQYF.

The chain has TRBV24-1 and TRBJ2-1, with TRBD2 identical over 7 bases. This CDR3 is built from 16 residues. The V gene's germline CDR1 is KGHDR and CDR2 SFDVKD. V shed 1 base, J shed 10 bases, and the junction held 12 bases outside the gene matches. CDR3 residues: CATSDFGGRVAPEQFF. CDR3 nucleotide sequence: TGTGCCACCAGTGATTTCGGCGGGAGAGTAGCACCGGAGCAGTTCTTC.

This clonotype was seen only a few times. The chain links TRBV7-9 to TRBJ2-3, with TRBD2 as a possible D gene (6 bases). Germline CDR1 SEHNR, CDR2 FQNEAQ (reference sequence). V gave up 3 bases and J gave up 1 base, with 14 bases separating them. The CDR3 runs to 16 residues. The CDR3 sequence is CASSFLRGRGTDTQYF. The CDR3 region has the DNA TGTGCCAGCAGCTTCCTCCGGGGGAGAGGCACAGATACGCAGTATTTT.

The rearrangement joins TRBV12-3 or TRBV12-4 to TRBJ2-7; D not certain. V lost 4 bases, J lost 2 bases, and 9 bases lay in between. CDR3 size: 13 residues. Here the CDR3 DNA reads TGTGCCAGCAGTTCCGAACTCGCCTACGAGCAGTACTTC. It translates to CASSSELAYEQYF.

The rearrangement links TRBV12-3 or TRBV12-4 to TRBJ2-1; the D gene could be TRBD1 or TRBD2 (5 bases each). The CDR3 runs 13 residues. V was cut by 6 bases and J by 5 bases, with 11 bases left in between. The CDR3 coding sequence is TGTGCCAGCAGGATGGGGACGGACAATGAGCAGTTCTTC. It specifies CASRMGTDNEQFF.

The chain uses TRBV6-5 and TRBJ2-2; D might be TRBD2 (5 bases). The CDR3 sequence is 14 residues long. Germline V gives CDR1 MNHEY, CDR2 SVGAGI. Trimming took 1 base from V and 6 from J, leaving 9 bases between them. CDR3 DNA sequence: TGTGCCAGCAGTTACTTTACTAGTTCCGGGGAGCTGTTTTTT. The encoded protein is CASSYFTSSGELFF.

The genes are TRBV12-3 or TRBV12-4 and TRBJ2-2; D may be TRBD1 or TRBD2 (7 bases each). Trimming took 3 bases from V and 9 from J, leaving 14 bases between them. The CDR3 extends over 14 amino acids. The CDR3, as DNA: TGTGCCAGCAGTTTCTCAGGGGGGGCAAGGGAGCTGTTTTTT. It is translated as CASSFSGGARELFF.

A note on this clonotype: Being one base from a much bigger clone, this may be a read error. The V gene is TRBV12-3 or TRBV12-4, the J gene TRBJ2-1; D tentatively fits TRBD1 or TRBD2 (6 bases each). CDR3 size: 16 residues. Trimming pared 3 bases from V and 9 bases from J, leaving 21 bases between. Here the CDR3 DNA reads TGTGCCAGCAGTTTTAGAGGGGGGAAAGGGATAGGTGAGCAGTTCTTC. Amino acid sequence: CASSFRGGKGIGEQFF.

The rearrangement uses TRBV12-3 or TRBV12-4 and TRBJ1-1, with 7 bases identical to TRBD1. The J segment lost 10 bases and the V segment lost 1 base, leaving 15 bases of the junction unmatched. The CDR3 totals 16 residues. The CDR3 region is CASSLGRQGGRAVAFF. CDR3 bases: TGTGCCAGCAGTTTAGGCAGGCAGGGGGGCCGTGCGGTAGCTTTCTTT.

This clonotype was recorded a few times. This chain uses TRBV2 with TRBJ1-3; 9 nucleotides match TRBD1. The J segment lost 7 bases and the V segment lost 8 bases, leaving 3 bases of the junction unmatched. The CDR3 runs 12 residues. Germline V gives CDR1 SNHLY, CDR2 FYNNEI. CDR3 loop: CASRDRVNTIYF. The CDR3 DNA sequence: TGTGCCAGCCGGGACAGGGTTAACACCATATATTTT. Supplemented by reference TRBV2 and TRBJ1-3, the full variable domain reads EPEVTQTPSHQVTQMGQEVILRCVPISNHLYFYWYRQILGQKVEFLVSFYNNEISEKSEIFDDQFSVERPDGSNFTLKIRSTKLEDSAMYFCASRDRVNTIYFGEGSWLTVV.

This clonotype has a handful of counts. The DNA for the CDR3 is TGTGCCAGCAGCCAAGATAAAACTAACTACAATGAGCAGTTCTTC. Its translation is CASSQDKTNYNEQFF. V and J are TRBV14 and TRBJ2-1; D remains unclear. Trimming removed 0 bases at V and 3 bases at J, with 9 bases between. Germline lookup yields CDR1 SGHDN and CDR2 FVKESK. CDR3 size: 15 residues.

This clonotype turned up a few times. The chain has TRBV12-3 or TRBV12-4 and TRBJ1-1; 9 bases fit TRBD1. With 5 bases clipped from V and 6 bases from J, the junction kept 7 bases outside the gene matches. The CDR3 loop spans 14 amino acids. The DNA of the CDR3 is TGTGCCAGCAGTGATACAGGGGGCTTATCTGAAGCTTTCTTT. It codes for CASSDTGGLSEAFF.

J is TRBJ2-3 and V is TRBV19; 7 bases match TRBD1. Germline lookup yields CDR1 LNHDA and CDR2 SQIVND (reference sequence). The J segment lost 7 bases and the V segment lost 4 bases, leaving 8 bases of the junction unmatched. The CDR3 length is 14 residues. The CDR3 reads CASSTDRLKNTQYF. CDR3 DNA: TGTGCCAGTAGTACGGACAGGTTGAAAAATACGCAGTATTTT. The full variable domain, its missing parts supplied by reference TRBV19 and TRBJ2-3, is DGGITQSPKYLFRKEGQNVTLSCEQNLNHDAMYWYRQDPGQGLRLIYYSQIVNDFQKGDIAEGYSVSREKKESFPLTVTSAQKNPTAFYLCASSTDRLKNTQYFGPGTRLTVL.

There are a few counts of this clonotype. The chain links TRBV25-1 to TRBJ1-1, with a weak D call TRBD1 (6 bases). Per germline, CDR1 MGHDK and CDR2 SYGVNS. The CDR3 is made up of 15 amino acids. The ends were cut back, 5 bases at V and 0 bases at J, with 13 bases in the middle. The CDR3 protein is CASSTHQGLNTEAFF. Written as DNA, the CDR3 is TGTGCCAGCAGTACCCACCAGGGGCTGAACACTGAAGCTTTCTTT.

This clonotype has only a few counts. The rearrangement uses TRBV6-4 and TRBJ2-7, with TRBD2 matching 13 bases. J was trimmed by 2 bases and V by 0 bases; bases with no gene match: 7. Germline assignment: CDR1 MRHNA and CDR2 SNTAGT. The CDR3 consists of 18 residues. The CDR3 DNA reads TGTGCCAGCAGTGACTCGGGACTAGCGGGGTTCACTCCCTACGAGCAGTACGTC. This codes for CASSDSGLAGFTPYEQYV.

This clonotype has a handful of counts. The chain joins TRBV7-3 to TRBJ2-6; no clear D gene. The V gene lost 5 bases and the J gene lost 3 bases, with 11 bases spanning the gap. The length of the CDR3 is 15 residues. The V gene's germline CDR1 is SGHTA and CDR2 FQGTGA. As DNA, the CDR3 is TGTGCCAGCAGCAGAGTTGGGGTTGGGGCCAACGTCCTGACTTTC. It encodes CASSRVGVGANVLTF.

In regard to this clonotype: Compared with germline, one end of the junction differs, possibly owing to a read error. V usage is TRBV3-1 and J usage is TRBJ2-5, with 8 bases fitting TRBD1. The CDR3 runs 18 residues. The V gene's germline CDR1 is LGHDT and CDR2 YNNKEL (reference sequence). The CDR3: CACSQDLQDRECQETQYF. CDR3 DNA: TGTGCCTGCAGCCAAGATCTCCAGGACAGGGAATGCCAAGAGACCCAGTACTTC.